Detailed here is one T cell receptor (beta chain). The germline gene is not matched at one end of the junction; a read error may be the cause. This specimen includes other DNA sequences encoding the same CDR3. The data stem from a study of blood T cell repertoires in COVID-19. About the research overall: COVID-19 samples collected from the United States, Italy and Spain covered acute and convalescent phases.

This CDR3 comprises 14 residues. Per germline, CDR1 SSHAT and CDR2 FNYEAQ (reference sequence). Profiling relied on immunoSEQ multiplex PCR, and the TCRdb table lists in-frame clones only, not all of them. The sample yields 95,000 to 100,000 clones, approximately 80% seen once. The sequenced material came from peripheral blood. V usage is TRBV7-7 and J usage is TRBJ2-7; 8 positions match TRBD2. The clonotype was recovered from a human donor in a cohort sampled during active COVID-19. The CDR3 DNA reads TGTGCTAGCAGCTTAGGACGGGGGGGCTACGAGCAGTACTTC. Its protein product is CASSLGRGGYEQYF.